These 13 T cell receptor beta chains came from one sample sequenced in a study of OX40 agonist ivuxolimab in advanced cancers. TCRdb's copy holds only in-frame clones and misses some; the assay was immunoSEQ multiplex PCR. Counted here are tens of thousands of clones, around 86% occurring once; the ten biggest clones make up roughly 32%. This sample comprised CD4+ or CD8+ T cells sorted from blood, obtained in a trial of the OX40 agonist ivuxolimab. The origin of the receptors is an adult with an advanced solid tumor such as melanoma, head and neck, liver or kidney cancer.

The rearrangement joins TRBV7-6 to TRBJ1-5; D is uncertain. The ends were cut back, 1 base at V and 4 bases at J, with 11 bases in the middle. Germline V gene lookup returns CDR1 SGHVS and CDR2 FNYEAQ. This CDR3 contains 15 residues. The CDR3 DNA reads as TGTGCCAGCAGCTTAGGGCCGCAGGTTAATCAGCCCCAGCATTTT. Its protein product is CASSLGPQVNQPQHF.

The chain has TRBV9 and TRBJ2-1, with TRBD2 identical over 8 bases. Germline-derived CDR1 and CDR2 are SGDLS and YYNGEE. The CDR3 runs 14 residues. With 2 bases clipped from V and 7 bases from J, the junction kept 5 bases outside the gene matches. Written as DNA, the CDR3 is TGTGCCAGCAGCGTGAGCGGGGGCGGGAATGAGCAGTTCTTC. This codes for CASSVSGGGNEQFF.

The V gene is TRBV7-9, the J gene TRBJ2-2, with 9 bases lining up with TRBD1. The V gene's germline CDR1 is SEHNR and CDR2 FQNEAQ (reference sequence). CDR3 size: 15 residues. V dropped 6 bases and J dropped 4; count of bases not matched to a gene: 6. The CDR3 sequence is CASRSRQGGTGELFF. CDR3 DNA sequence: TGTGCCAGCAGGAGTAGACAGGGGGGCACCGGGGAGCTGTTTTTT.

V gene TRBV9 combines with J gene TRBJ1-1, with D possibly TRBD1 on 6 matching bases. This CDR3 comprises 15 residues. Trimming pared 3 bases from V and 3 bases from J, leaving 15 bases between. From germline, CDR1 is SGDLS and CDR2 YYNGEE. CDR3 bases: TGTGCCAGCAGCGAACAGGGAGACGCTTACACTGAAGCTTTCTTT. As protein: CASSEQGDAYTEAFF.

This clone is classed as medium-sized. CDR3 sequence: CASSLGGNYGYTF. The CDR3 nucleotides are TGTGCCAGCAGCTTAGGGGGTAACTATGGCTACACCTTC. This chain connects TRBV13 to TRBJ1-2; D remains unclear. CDR1 PRHDT and CDR2 FYEKMQ come from the germline V gene (reference sequence). The V gene lost 0 bases and the J gene lost 1 base, with 3 bases spanning the gap. The CDR3 is made up of 13 amino acids.

The chain is built from TRBV19 and TRBJ2-1; 7 bases line up with TRBD2. The CDR3 has 15 residues. Germline CDR1 and CDR2: LNHDA and SQIVND (reference sequence). Germline trimming cut 1 base from V and 6 bases from J; bases unmatched to any gene: 6. CDR3 loop: CASSIVGGSLNEQFF. CDR3 nucleotide sequence: TGTGCCAGTAGTATAGTTGGCGGGAGCCTCAATGAGCAGTTCTTC.

Notes on this clone: One junction end does not reproduce the germline sequence, and a read error may be involved. Other DNA sequences within the sample encode an identical CDR3. The genes are TRBV29-1 and TRBJ2-3; D is perhaps TRBD2 (6 bases). This CDR3 region has 15 residues. From germline, CDR1 is SQVTM and CDR2 ANQGSEA. CDR3 DNA: TGCAGCGTCCCTGACATGTTTACTAGCACAGACACGCAGTATTTT. Translation gives CSVPDMFTSTDTQYF.

V is TRBV6-5 and J is TRBJ2-3; TRBD1 matches 7 bases. V trimming: 7 bases; J trimming: 2 bases; junction bases outside the gene matches: 9. From germline, CDR1 is MNHEY and CDR2 SVGAGI. The length of the CDR3 is 15 residues. The CDR3 bases are TGTGCCAGCACTGAGGGGGACAGATACACAGATACGCAGTATTTT. This translates into CASTEGDRYTDTQYF.

The chain couples TRBV14 to TRBJ2-1; 8 bases match TRBD1. The CDR3 has 14 residues. The ends lost 7 bases at V and 4 bases at J; junction bases unmatched: 6. The V gene's germline CDR1 is SGHDN and CDR2 FVKESK. The chain's CDR3 is CASTPWTGYNEQFF. DNA of the CDR3: TGTGCCAGCACCCCGTGGACAGGGTACAATGAGCAGTTCTTC. The full variable domain, its missing parts supplied by reference TRBV14 and TRBJ2-1, is EAGVTQFPSHSVIEKGQTVTLRCDPISGHDNLYWYRRVMGKEIKFLLHFVKESKQDESGMPNNRFLAERTGGTYSTLKVQPAELEDSGVYFCASTPWTGYNEQFFGPGTRLTVL.

The chain couples TRBV20-1 to TRBJ1-1; unclear D gene. CDR3 length: 11 residues. Per the germline V gene, CDR1 is DFQATT and CDR2 is SNEGSKA (reference sequence). CDR3 residues: CSADMETEAFF. The CDR3 nucleotides read TGCAGCGCAGATATGGAAACTGAAGCTTTCTTT.

The chain carries TRBV7-6 and TRBJ2-7; maybe TRBD2 (6 bases). Trimming removed 1 base at V and 3 bases at J, with 13 bases between. The CDR3 covers 15 residues. Germline V gene sequence: CDR1 SGHVS, CDR2 FNYEAQ. In nucleotides, the CDR3 is TGTGCCAGCAGCTTAGGATCTAGCGCTGACTACGAGCAGTACTTC. Translating it yields CASSLGSSADYEQYF.

This clone is labeled as medium-sized. The chain carries TRBV19 and TRBJ2-7; either TRBD1 or TRBD2 may fit D (6 bases each). Germline V CDR1 and CDR2: LNHDA, SQIVND (reference sequence). Trimming pared 6 bases from V and 0 bases from J, leaving 15 bases between. This CDR3 is built from 15 residues. The CDR3 DNA reads as TGTGCCAGTAGCCTGCCGGGGGCTCCCTCCTACGAGCAGTACTTC. It yields the protein CASSLPGAPSYEQYF.

CDR3 DNA: TGTGCCAGCAGCCAATCCCCTGGGACCAACTATGGCTACACCTTC. It codes for CASSQSPGTNYGYTF. V gene TRBV7-3 combines with J gene TRBJ1-2, with a tentative D call TRBD1 (5 bases). Germline CDR1 is SGHTA and CDR2 is FQGTGA. V lost 5 bases and J 2 bases, leaving 15 bases between the germline ends. The CDR3 loop spans 15 amino acids.